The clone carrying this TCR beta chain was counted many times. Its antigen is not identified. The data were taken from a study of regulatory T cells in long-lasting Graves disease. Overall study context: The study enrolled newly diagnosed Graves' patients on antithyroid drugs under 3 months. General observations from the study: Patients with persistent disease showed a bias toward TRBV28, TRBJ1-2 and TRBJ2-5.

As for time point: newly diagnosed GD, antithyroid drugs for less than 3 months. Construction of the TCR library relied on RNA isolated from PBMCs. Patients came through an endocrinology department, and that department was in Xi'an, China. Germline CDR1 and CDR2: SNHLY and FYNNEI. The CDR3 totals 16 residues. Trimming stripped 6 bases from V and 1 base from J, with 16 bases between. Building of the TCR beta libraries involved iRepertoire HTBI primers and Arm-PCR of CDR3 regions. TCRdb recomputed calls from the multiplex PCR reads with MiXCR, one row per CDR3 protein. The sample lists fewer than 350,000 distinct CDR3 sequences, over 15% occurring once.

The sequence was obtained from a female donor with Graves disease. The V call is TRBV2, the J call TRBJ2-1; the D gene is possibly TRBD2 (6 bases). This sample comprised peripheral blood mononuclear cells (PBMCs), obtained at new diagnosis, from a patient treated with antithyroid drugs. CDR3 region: CASRPGGAPSYNEQFF. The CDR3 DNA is TGTGCCAGCAGACCTGGCGGGGCCCCTTCCTACAATGAGCAGTTCTTC.